This T cell receptor (beta chain) was observed in a study of blood T cell repertoires in COVID-19 (dated by TCRdb to about 2020). With regard to the full study: Samples from collaborators originated in the United States, Italy and Spain and spanned both the acute and convalescent phases of COVID-19. The material from the prospective study consisted of cDNA or gDNA derived from T cells, B-cell-depleted T cells, or PBMCs. Deeply sampled blood TCRbeta repertoires from subjects exposed to, actively infected with, or recovered from COVID-19 were included in the dataset. A freely available public database, intended as a resource for researchers studying the immune response to SARS-CoV-2, is where the repertoires were released. Samples came from the ongoing ImmuneRACE study (first 160 participants) plus 1,254 subjects from 6 global collaborators. The sample metadata nearly always contained a de-identified subject ID, COVID-19 status, age in years and sex. Where available, HLA class I and class II types were taken from metadata supplied by the sample provider and were not determined by assay-based typing.

Points on this clone: Its binding antigen is unknown. Base qualities are not at hand, and no much larger clone is one base apart.

TCRbeta CDR3 regions were amplified from genomic DNA by means of the immunoSEQ Assay, a bias-controlled multiplex PCR. As for the original processing: Nucleated cell counts per sample were estimated from amplification of reference gene primers within the assay. To quantify the absolute abundance of each unique TCRbeta CDR3 rearrangement, sequence reads were collapsed and filtered. Productive Simpson clonality was computed per sample as the square root of Simpson's diversity index over productive rearrangements. Drawn from immuneACCESS, this table holds only the in-frame rearrangements with V and J called that TCRdb kept. Clones are partly lost; checked studies trace under half to an unresolved V gene and leave the rest unexplained. V, J and clone size derive from that table, while D and trimming were established from the DNA sequence. Within this sample are roughly 300,000 clones, with around 88% of them counted one time only. The ten biggest clones cover about 1.6% of the sample.

The collaborating institutions used their own protocols to collect whole blood in K2EDTA tubes. For TCRbeta analysis, collaborators shipped samples in one of three forms: frozen whole blood, isolated PBMCs, or DNA extracted from either of those sample types. Results and caveats for the whole study, not just this receptor: Clinical and demographic metadata were provided uncurated, with the amount varying by source and participant.

From its cysteine to its phenylalanine, the CDR3 spans 16 amino acids. The sequence is cut down to CDR3 DNA, 48 bases in frame from base 1. The germline V gene supplies CDR1 MGHRA and CDR2 YSYEKL. Germline trimming: 3 bases from V, 12 bases from J; junction bases outside gene matches: 11. The chain couples TRBV4-1 to TRBJ2-1; TRBD2 aligns with 13 central bases. Sequencing input: peripheral blood. The sequence was obtained from a woman aged 45-59 years with acute or convalescent COVID-19. The CDR3 amino acid sequence is: CASSQGTSGTYWRQFF. The sequenced DNA is TGCGCCAGCAGCCAGGGGACTAGCGGGACCTATTGGCGGCAGTTCTTC.